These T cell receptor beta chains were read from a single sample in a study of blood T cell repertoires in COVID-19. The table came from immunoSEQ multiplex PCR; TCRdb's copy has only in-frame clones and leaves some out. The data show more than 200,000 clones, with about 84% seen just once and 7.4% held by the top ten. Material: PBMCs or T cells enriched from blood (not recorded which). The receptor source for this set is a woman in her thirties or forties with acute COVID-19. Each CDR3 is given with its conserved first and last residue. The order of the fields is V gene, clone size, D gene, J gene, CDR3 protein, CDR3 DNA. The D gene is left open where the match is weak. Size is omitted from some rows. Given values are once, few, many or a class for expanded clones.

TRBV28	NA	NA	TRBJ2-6	CASSPRGGANVLTF	TGTGCCAGCAGCCCCCGAGGGGGGGCCAACGTCCTGACTTTC
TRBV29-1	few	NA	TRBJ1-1	CSVEGQMNTEAFF	TGCAGCGTTGAAGGCCAGATGAACACTGAAGCTTTCTTT
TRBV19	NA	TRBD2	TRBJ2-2	CASSPRGGRIGELFF	TGTGCCAGTAGTCCACGGGGGGGCCGAATCGGGGAGCTGTTTTTT
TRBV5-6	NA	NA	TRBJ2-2	CASSSTGHQNTGELFF	TGTGCCAGCAGCAGCACGGGACACCAGAACACCGGGGAGCTGTTTTTT
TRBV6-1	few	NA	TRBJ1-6	CASSDGPGESPLHF	TGTGCCAGCAGTGATGGGCCAGGGGAGTCACCCCTCCACTTT
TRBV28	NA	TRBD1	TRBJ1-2	CASSLYRGSGYTF	TGTGCCAGCAGTTTATACAGGGGGTCTGGCTACACCTTC
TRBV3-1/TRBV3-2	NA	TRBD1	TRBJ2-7	CASSPARDRGDEQYF	TGTGCCAGCAGCCCAGCTCGGGACAGGGGCGACGAGCAGTACTTC
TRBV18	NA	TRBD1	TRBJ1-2	CASSPPQGARSYGYTF	TGTGCCAGCTCACCACCGCAGGGGGCCCGTTCCTATGGCTACACCTTC
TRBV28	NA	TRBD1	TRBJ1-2	CASSFLTLGQGSNYGYTF	TGTGCCAGCAGTTTCTTGACTCTCGGACAGGGATCAAACTATGGCTACACCTTC
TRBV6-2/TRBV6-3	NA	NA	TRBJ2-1	CASSKSVAGGNEQFF	TGTGCCAGCAGCAAATCGGTGGCAGGGGGGAATGAGCAGTTCTTC
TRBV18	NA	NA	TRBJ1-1	CASSPESQDTEAFF	TGTGCCAGCTCACCAGAGTCTCAGGACACTGAAGCTTTCTTT
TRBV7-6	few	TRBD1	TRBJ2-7	CASSTGQGQVEQYF	TGTGCCAGCAGCACGGGACAGGGTCAGGTCGAGCAGTACTTC
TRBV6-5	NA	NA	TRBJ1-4	CASSYSSTGSEKLFF	TGTGCCAGCAGTTACTCGAGTACGGGGTCCGAAAAACTGTTTTTT
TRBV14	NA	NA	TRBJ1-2	CASSPPGAIYGYTF	TGTGCCAGCAGCCCACCAGGGGCGATCTATGGCTACACCTTC
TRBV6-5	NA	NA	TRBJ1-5	CASSPMQGNQPQHF	TGTGCCAGCAGTCCTATGCAGGGCAATCAGCCCCAGCATTTT
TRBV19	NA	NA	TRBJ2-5	CASSIPGRETQYF	TGTGCCAGTAGTATCCCAGGGCGGGAGACCCAGTACTTC
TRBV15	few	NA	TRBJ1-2	CATSRTPDGYTF	TGTGCCACCAGCAGAACACCTGATGGCTACACCTTC
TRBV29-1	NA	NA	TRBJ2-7	CSVAARRAYEQYF	TGCAGCGTTGCGGCGAGGAGAGCTTACGAGCAGTACTTC
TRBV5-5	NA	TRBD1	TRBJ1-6	CASSLEGQQNSPLHF	TGTGCCAGCAGCTTGGAGGGACAGCAGAATTCACCCCTCCACTTT
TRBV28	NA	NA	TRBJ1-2	CASSSPAGGYGYTF	TGTGCCAGCAGTTCACCCGCAGGAGGGTATGGCTACACCTTC
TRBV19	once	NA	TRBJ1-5	CASSISRQDQPQHF	TGTGCCAGTAGTATAAGTAGACAGGACCAGCCCCAGCATTTT
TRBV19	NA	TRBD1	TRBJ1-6	CASSGQGNSPLHF	TGTGCCAGTAGTGGACAGGGGAATTCACCCCTCCACTTT
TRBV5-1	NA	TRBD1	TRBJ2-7	CASSLASQGAYEQYF	TGCGCCAGCAGCTTGGCCTCCCAGGGGGCCTACGAGCAGTACTTC
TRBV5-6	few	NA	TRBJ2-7	CASSLGGPYEQYF	TGTGCCAGCAGCTTAGGCGGCCCCTACGAGCAGTACTTC